The clone carrying this T cell receptor (beta chain) was counted ten times or more. TCRdb re-analysed the 5' RACE reads in MiXCR, keeping a single row per CDR3 protein. The table lists about 80,000 distinct CDR3 sequences, about 5% of them singletons. The time point is: longitudinal time-point 2. The data belong to a study of neurological immune-mediated disorders. The TCR sequence derives from a woman aged 55 to 70 with multiple sclerosis. The specimen sequenced was PBMCs.

CDR3 amino acids: CASSLGSSYNEQFF. Here the CDR3 DNA reads TGCGCCAGCAGCTTAGGCAGCTCCTACAATGAGCAGTTCTTC. This chain connects TRBV5-1 to TRBJ2-1; D call uncertain. Germline loops: CDR1 SGHRS, CDR2 YFSETQ. Trimming took off 2 bases at V and 0 bases at J, with 6 bases between the two ends. This CDR3 is 14 amino acids long.